These 20 T cell receptor beta chains share one sample of origin, sequenced in a study of regulatory T cells in long-lasting Graves disease (dated by TCRdb to the early 2020s). Libraries were constructed by multiplex PCR. The sequencing machine was an Illumina HiSeq 4000. To build TCR beta libraries, CDR3 regions were amplified by Arm-PCR using iRepertoire HTBI primers. TCRdb cleaned the public reads at Q25 with fastp, built clones with MiXCR and kept in-frame beta chains. CDR3 protein duplicates are merged, each entry listing the most common genes and DNA. For this sample the table gives about 440,000 distinct CDR3 sequences, of which more than 12% were detected only once. Roughly 17% of the sample is in the top ten clones. In the paper's terms, the time point label means: newly diagnosed GD, antithyroid drugs for less than 3 months. RNA was extracted from PBMCs in TRIzol for both TCR sequencing and RNA sequencing.

This sample also appeared in a second study, on T cells in Graves' hyperthyroidism and ophthalmopathy.

The material sequenced was peripheral blood mononuclear cells (PBMCs), taken at new diagnosis, from a patient treated with antithyroid drugs. The receptors here all came from a woman in her 30s with Graves disease. Donor details come from another sample of the same person, matched by shared clones.

This clonotype was seen repeatedly, ten times or more. V usage is TRBV20-1 and J usage is TRBJ2-1; tentatively, D is TRBD2 (5 bases). CDR3 length: 12 residues. V shed 6 bases and J shed 5 bases, with 11 bases lying between them. Germline CDR1 reads DFQATT; CDR2 reads SNEGSKA (reference sequence). The CDR3 here is CSARAAHNEQFF. The CDR3 DNA is TGCAGTGCGAGGGCGGCTCACAATGAGCAGTTCTTC.

The sample holds many counts of this clonotype. The chain is built from TRBV20-1 and TRBJ1-5, with unresolved D. This CDR3 comprises 13 residues. V lost 0 bases to trimming and J lost 4 bases, with 7 bases between them. Looked up from germline, CDR1 is DFQATT and CDR2 is SNEGSKA (reference sequence). CDR3 coding DNA: TGCAGTGCTAGAGATCCGGGGAATCAGCCCCAGCATTTT. Protein product: CSARDPGNQPQHF.

This clonotype was observed many times. The J gene is TRBJ1-5, the V gene TRBV24-1, with D tentatively TRBD1 (6 bases). CDR1 KGHDR and CDR2 SFDVKD come from the germline V gene. V lost 0 bases and J lost 14, with 25 bases in between. The CDR3 spans 17 residues. The DNA for the CDR3 is TGTGCCACCAGTGATTTGAGGATTCAGGGTCGAAACAGGGAGGAGCATTTT. As protein: CATSDLRIQGRNREEHF.

This clonotype was recorded many times. The chain links TRBV28 to TRBJ2-3, with D tentatively TRBD2 (5 bases). V was trimmed by 5 bases and J by 2 bases, leaving 11 bases between them. The CDR3 sequence is 14 residues long. The germline CDR1 and CDR2 sequences are MDHEN and SYDVKM. This CDR3 reads CASSRGRDTDTQYF. As DNA, the CDR3 is TGTGCCAGCAGTCGCGGACGGGACACAGATACGCAGTATTTT.

This clonotype turned up a few times. The genes are TRBV5-1 and TRBJ2-7; 7 positions agree with TRBD2. Germline loops: CDR1 SGHRS, CDR2 YFSETQ. This CDR3 comprises 14 residues. V gave up 2 bases and J gave up 3 bases; unmatched junction bases: 5. The CDR3 here is CASSFSGSVYEQYF. The CDR3 nucleotides read TGCGCCAGCAGCTTTAGCGGGTCAGTCTACGAGCAGTACTTC. Combining the CDR3 with reference TRBV5-1 and TRBJ2-7 gives the whole variable domain KAGVTQTPRYLIKTRGQQVTLSCSPISGHRSVSWYQQTPGQGLQFLFEYFSETQRNKGNFPGRFSGRQFSNSRSEMNVSTLELGDSALYLCASSFSGSVYEQYFGPGTRLTVT.

In this sample, this clonotype turned up a few times. CDR3: CASKRQESSGNTIYF. In DNA, the CDR3 is TGTGCCAGTAAAAGACAGGAAAGCTCTGGAAACACCATATATTTT. The rearrangement uses TRBV19 and TRBJ1-3, with a possible D match to TRBD1 (6 bases). V was shortened by 7 bases and J by 0 bases, with 13 bases between the two germline ends. The germline gives CDR1 LNHDA, CDR2 SQIVND (reference sequence). The CDR3 contains 15 residues.

The V and J genes are TRBV4-1 and TRBJ1-2; 8 positions match TRBD1. Germline V lookup: CDR1 MGHRA, CDR2 YSYEKL. The CDR3 is 15 residues long. The trim removed 4 bases at V and 5 bases at J, leaving 9 bases unmatched. DNA for the CDR3: TGCGCCAGCAGCCTTTGGACAGGGTATTATTATGGCTACACCTTC. Translating gives CASSLWTGYYYGYTF.

Remarks on this clonotype: At one of its ends the junction is not consistent with the germline gene, which may arise from a read error. This chain joins TRBV24-1 and TRBJ2-7; 8 nucleotides agree with TRBD2. This CDR3 contains 13 residues. Germline loops: CDR1 KGHDR, CDR2 SFDVKD. CDR3 DNA sequence: TGTGCCACCAGTGATTGGACTAGCTACGTGCAGTACTTC. Protein sequence: CATSDWTSYVQYF.

About this clonotype itself: A read error may explain this, as a much larger clone is one base away. The chain has TRBV6-2 or TRBV6-3 and TRBJ2-1; D ambiguous. The CDR3 consists of 13 residues. Germline V gene data show CDR1 as MNHEY and CDR2 as SVGEGT. V was clipped by 9 bases and J by 10 bases, with 19 bases between them. In nucleotides, the CDR3 is TGTGCCAGTGCCATTGGGCCAACCTACGAGCAGTTCTTC. Its translation: CASAIGPTYEQFF.

The chain is built from TRBV2 and TRBJ1-2; 12 nucleotides match TRBD1. This CDR3 is 15 amino acids long. Germline CDR1 and CDR2: SNHLY and FYNNEI. Trimming removed 2 bases from V and 6 bases from J; junction bases left unmatched: 4. CDR3 protein: CASSEWGTGGDGYTF. As DNA, the CDR3 is TGTGCCAGCAGTGAATGGGGGACAGGGGGCGATGGCTACACCTTC.

This clonotype was counted ten times or more. This rearrangement joins TRBV28 to TRBJ2-7; D is perhaps TRBD2 (5 bases). The CDR3 runs 12 residues. The germline gives CDR1 MDHEN, CDR2 SYDVKM. Trimming removed 4 bases at V and 5 bases at J, with 9 bases between. This CDR3 reads CASSSQRNEQYF. CDR3 sequence (DNA): TGTGCCAGCAGTTCACAGCGGAACGAGCAGTACTTC.

This clonotype appeared a few times. The rearrangement uses TRBV29-1 and TRBJ1-2, with D possibly being TRBD1 (5 bases). In germline, CDR1 is SQVTM, CDR2 ANQGSEA. V was trimmed by 3 bases and J by 2 bases, leaving 7 bases between them. The CDR3 is 12 amino acids. CDR3 sequence (DNA): TGCAGCGTTGACCAGGGAAACTATGGCTACACCTTC. It codes for CSVDQGNYGYTF.

This clonotype appeared a few times. The chain joins TRBV7-6 to TRBJ2-3; TRBD2 might be the D (6 bases). CDR1 is SGHVS and CDR2 is FNYEAQ in the germline V gene. The CDR3 totals 15 residues. V was cut by 6 bases and J by 4 bases, with 17 bases left in between. CDR3 sequence: CASREAGVYSDTQYF. CDR3 DNA: TGTGCCAGCAGAGAAGCGGGCGTTTACTCAGATACGCAGTATTTT.

A note on this clonotype: This may be a read error: a much more frequent sequence differs by one nucleotide. The chain uses TRBV7-8 and TRBJ2-5; a weak D match, TRBD2 (7 bases). V dropped 4 bases and J dropped 9 bases, with 30 bases sitting between them. Germline V gene data show CDR1 as SGHVS and CDR2 as FQNEAQ. The CDR3 has 18 residues. CDR3 DNA: TGTGCCAGCAGCTCCCAGAGCAGGGGAGGGCTTGGAGCGGAGGCCCAGTACTTC. Its translation: CASSSQSRGGLGAEAQYF.

At least ten counts were recorded for this clonotype. The V call is TRBV30, the J call TRBJ1-2, with D perhaps matching TRBD1 (5 bases). This CDR3 has 13 residues. CDR1 is GTSNPN and CDR2 is SVGIG in the germline V gene (reference sequence). Trimming took 3 bases from V and 9 from J, leaving 17 bases between them. CDR3 protein: CAWREGGGSRYTF. In DNA form, the CDR3 reads TGTGCCTGGAGGGAGGGCGGGGGATCCCGCTACACCTTC.

Remarks on this clonotype: A much bigger clone sits one base away, suggesting this may be a read error. The V and J genes are TRBV13 and TRBJ1-1, with TRBD1 matching over 7 bases. CDR1 is PRHDT, CDR2 FYEKMQ, per germline (reference sequence). V was pared by 4 bases and J by 7 bases, with 3 bases of the junction left unmatched. The CDR3 consists of 12 residues. The CDR3 DNA reads TGTGCCAGCAGCTCACAGGGGCATGAAGCTTTCTTT. Amino acids: CASSSQGHEAFF.

This clonotype was counted many times. This rearrangement joins TRBV13 to TRBJ2-7; D unresolved. The V gene lost 2 bases and the J gene lost 2 bases, with 4 bases spanning the gap. The length of the CDR3 is 12 residues. CDR1 is PRHDT and CDR2 is FYEKMQ in the germline V gene (reference sequence). In DNA form, the CDR3 reads TGTGCCAGCAGCTTAATGCCCTACGAGCAGTACTTC. Its translation is CASSLMPYEQYF.

This clonotype was observed a handful of times. V and J are TRBV6-5 and TRBJ2-7; 7 positions agree with TRBD1. CDR1 MNHEY and CDR2 SVGAGI come from the germline V gene. J was trimmed by 2 bases and V by 2 bases; bases with no gene match: 6. The CDR3 sequence is 15 residues long. The CDR3 coding sequence is TGTGCCAGCAGTTACAACGGACAGGTTACCTACGAGCAGTACTTC. Its protein product is CASSYNGQVTYEQYF.

There are a few counts of this clonotype. The chain combines TRBV7-9 with TRBJ1-1; TRBD1 might be the D (5 bases). V was trimmed by 5 bases and J by 1 base, leaving 14 bases between them. Germline CDR1 is SEHNR and CDR2 is FQNEAQ (reference sequence). The CDR3 covers 15 residues. CDR3 sequence reads: CASSLREGPNTEAFF. The CDR3 region has the DNA TGTGCCAGCAGCCTCCGGGAGGGGCCGAACACTGAAGCTTTCTTT.

This clonotype was observed a few times. A read error may account for a junction end that differs from germline. The J gene is TRBJ2-5, the V gene TRBV6-1; 13 bases fit TRBD2. Germline loops: CDR1 MNHNS, CDR2 SASEGT. CDR3 size: 16 residues. The CDR3 region is CASSLGLAGVQEAQYF. In DNA, the CDR3 is TGTGCCAGCAGTCTTGGACTAGCGGGAGTTCAAGAGGCCCAGTACTTC.